This record looks at one T cell receptor (beta chain) sequence and its context. TCRdb called the PCR reads again in MiXCR, with one record for every CDR3 protein. The sample comprises some 12,000 distinct CDR3 sequences, around 50% of which are singletons, and around 26% rests with the top ten. This sample was taken from a study of tumor-infiltrating lymphocytes in oesophageal squamous cell carcinoma. Sequencing used esophageal tumor tissue. The clonotype was recovered from a male donor with esophageal squamous cell carcinoma.

The CDR3 protein is CASSLASGYTDTQYF. The DNA for the CDR3 is TGTGCCAGCAGCCTCGCTAGCGGGTACACAGATACGCAGTATTTT. The chain is built from TRBV7-2 and TRBJ2-3, with 8 bases that match TRBD2. Germline CDR1 reads SGHTA; CDR2 reads FQGNSA. The CDR3 loop spans 15 amino acids. The V gene end was trimmed by 5 bases and the J gene end by 2 bases; junction bases not matched to a gene: 6.